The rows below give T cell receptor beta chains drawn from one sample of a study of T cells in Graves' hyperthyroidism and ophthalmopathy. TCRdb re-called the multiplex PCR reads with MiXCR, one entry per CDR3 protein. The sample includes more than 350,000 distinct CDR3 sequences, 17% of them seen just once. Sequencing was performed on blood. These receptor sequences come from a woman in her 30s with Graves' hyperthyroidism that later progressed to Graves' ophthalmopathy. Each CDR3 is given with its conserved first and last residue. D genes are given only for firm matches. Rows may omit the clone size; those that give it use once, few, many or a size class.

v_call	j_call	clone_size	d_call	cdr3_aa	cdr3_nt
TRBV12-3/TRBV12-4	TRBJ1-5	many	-	CASSLLGGGQPQHF	TGTGCCAGCAGTTTACTGGGGGGCGGACAGCCCCAGCATTTT
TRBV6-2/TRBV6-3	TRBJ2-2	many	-	CASNVGAGELFF	TGTGCCAGCAATGTTGGCGCCGGGGAGCTGTTTTTT
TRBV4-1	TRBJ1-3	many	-	CASSHGPSSGNTIYF	TGCGCCAGCAGCCACGGCCCGAGCTCTGGAAACACCATATATTTT
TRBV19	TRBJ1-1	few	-	CASSPGSENLNTEAFF	TGTGCCAGTAGTCCCGGGTCCGAGAACCTGAACACTGAAGCTTTCTTT
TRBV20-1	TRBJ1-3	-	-	CSARDHAQVTNTIYF	TGCAGTGCTAGAGATCATGCACAGGTGACAAACACCATATATTTT
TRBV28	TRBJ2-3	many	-	CASSGSGSTDTQYF	TGTGCCAGCAGCGGGAGCGGGTCCACAGATACGCAGTATTTT
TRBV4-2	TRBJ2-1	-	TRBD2	CASSQDKGSGRSNGQFF	TGTGCCAGCAGCCAAGATAAAGGCAGCGGGAGAAGCAATGGGCAGTTCTTC
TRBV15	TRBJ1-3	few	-	CATLGGGSSGNTIYF	TGTGCCACCCTCGGGGGGGGGAGCTCTGGAAACACCATATATTTT
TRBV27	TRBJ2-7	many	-	CASSRLRSRNTYEQYF	TGTGCCAGCAGTAGACTGCGAAGCCGCAATACCTACGAGCAGTACTTC
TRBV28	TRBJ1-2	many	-	CASSGRHHYGYTF	TGTGCCAGCAGCGGGCGCCACCACTATGGCTACACCTTC
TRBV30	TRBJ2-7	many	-	CAWSWGSESEQYF	TGTGCCTGGAGTTGGGGCAGCGAGAGCGAGCAGTACTTC
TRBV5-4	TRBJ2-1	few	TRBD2	CASSYGLAGGAADNEQFF	TGTGCCAGCAGCTACGGACTAGCGGGGGGAGCAGCAGACAATGAGCAGTTCTTC
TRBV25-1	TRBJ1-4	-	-	CASRGRGDSNEKLFF	TGTGCCAGCAGGGGTAGGGGGGACTCTAATGAAAAACTGTTTTTT
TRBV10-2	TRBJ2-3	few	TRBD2	CASSESRAGGRDTQYF	TGCGCCAGCAGTGAGTCTCGAGCGGGGGGCAGGGATACGCAGTATTTT